A single sample gave rise to the 14 T cell receptor beta chains below, sequenced in a study of cytomegalovirus exposure and HLA in healthy donors. Both 60 Vbeta primers and 13 Jbeta primers went into the PCR. Measured with immunoSEQ multiplex PCR; TCRdb has only the in-frame clones, and not every one. The sample has roughly 140,000 clones, about 64% seen once; the top ten hold roughly 7%. Sequencing input: PBMCs. The source is a woman aged 60 to 75 in good health and CMV-seropositive.

The chain is built from TRBV7-9 and TRBJ1-2, with a tentative D call TRBD1 (5 bases). CDR1 is SEHNR, CDR2 FQNEAQ, per germline (reference sequence). Trimming pared 1 base from V and 4 bases from J, leaving 13 bases between. The CDR3 contains 15 residues. The CDR3 sequence: CASSLGQGPAYGYTF. The CDR3 nucleotides read TGTGCCAGCAGCTTAGGTCAGGGTCCGGCCTATGGCTACACCTTC.

V and J are TRBV25-1 and TRBJ1-1; D is unclear. Germline lookup yields CDR1 MGHDK and CDR2 SYGVNS. Trimming cost V 6 bases and J 7 bases, with 15 bases left between them. This CDR3 is 13 amino acids long. In nucleotides, the CDR3 is TGTGCCAGCAGGTCTCCTAACGGCGGTGAAGCTTTCTTT. Translating it yields CASRSPNGGEAFF. Using reference TRBV25-1 and TRBJ1-1 for the parts outside the CDR3, the full variable domain is EADIYQTPRYLVIGTGKKITLECSQTMGHDKMYWYQQDPGMELHLIHYSYGVNSTEKGDLSSESTVSRIRTEHFPLTLESARPSHTSQYLCASRSPNGGEAFFGQGTRLTVV.

This clone appeared once. This sequence joins TRBV5-6 and TRBJ1-4; D is possibly TRBD1 (5 bases). Trimming stripped 4 bases from V and 0 bases from J, with 16 bases between. Germline V gene lookup returns CDR1 SGHDT and CDR2 YYEEEE. The CDR3 runs 17 residues. Here the CDR3 DNA reads TGTGCCAGCAGCCTCGGGCTCTACAGGACAACTAATGAAAAACTGTTTTTT. It is translated as CASSLGLYRTTNEKLFF.

The V and J genes are TRBV6-1 and TRBJ1-4; TRBD1 aligns across 7 bases. The V segment lost 6 bases and the J segment 2 bases; nucleotides outside the gene matches: 6. The CDR3 runs to 15 residues. CDR1 is MNHNS and CDR2 is SASEGT in the germline V gene. The CDR3 sequence: CASRAHRGTNEKLFF. The CDR3 DNA sequence: TGTGCCAGCAGGGCCCACAGGGGTACTAATGAAAAACTGTTTTTT.

On this clone itself: One junction end disagrees with the germline gene, perhaps due to a read error. The genes are TRBV11-3 and TRBJ2-1; TRBD2 aligns across 14 bases. The V gene's germline CDR1 is SGHNT and CDR2 YENEEA. This CDR3 is 15 amino acids long. The CDR3, as DNA: TGTGTCAGCAGCTTGGGACTAGCGGGAGCGGATGAGCAGTTCTTC. Translation gives CVSSLGLAGADEQFF.

This clone was seen a few times. This chain uses TRBV14 with TRBJ2-7; a weak D match, TRBD1 (5 bases). Trimming took off 4 bases at V and 1 base at J, with 14 bases between the two ends. The CDR3 totals 15 residues. Germline V gene lookup returns CDR1 SGHDN and CDR2 FVKESK. Here the CDR3 reads CASSRQGLVSYEQYF. CDR3 DNA sequence: TGTGCCAGCAGCCGGCAGGGTTTGGTATCCTACGAGCAGTACTTC.

The V call is TRBV6-5, the J call TRBJ2-5; maybe TRBD2 (5 bases). Trimming took off 2 bases at V and 3 bases at J, with 7 bases between the two ends. This CDR3 contains 13 residues. CDR1 is MNHEY, CDR2 SVGAGI, per germline. The DNA of the CDR3 is TGTGCCAGCAGTTACGGGAGAAAAGAGACCCAGTACTTC. Amino acids: CASSYGRKETQYF.

The rearrangement uses TRBV5-4 and TRBJ2-7, with 12 bases lining up with TRBD2. The CDR3 totals 17 residues. After removal of 0 bases from V and 4 bases from J, the junction contained 8 bases not matched to a gene. The germline CDR1 and CDR2 sequences are SGHNT and YYREEE (reference sequence). CDR3 loop: CASSLGLAGVSRYEQYF. The CDR3 bases are TGTGCCAGCAGCTTGGGACTAGCGGGAGTAAGTCGGTACGAGCAGTACTTC.

There are a few counts of this clone. The J gene is TRBJ2-1, the V gene TRBV7-3, with 15 bases aligning to TRBD2. The germline V gene has CDR1 SGHTA and CDR2 FQGTGA. The CDR3 totals 20 residues. V lost 5 bases to trimming and J lost 0 bases; unmatched junction nucleotides: 11. The CDR3 loop is CASSPHPGLAGGSSYNEQFF. DNA of the CDR3: TGTGCCAGCAGCCCCCATCCGGGACTAGCGGGAGGAAGCTCCTACAATGAGCAGTTCTTC. The variable domain in full, with the rest retrieved from reference TRBV7-3 and TRBJ2-1, is GAGVSQTPSNKVTEKGKYVELRCDPISGHTALYWYRQSLGQGPEFLIYFQGTGAADDSGLPNDRFFAVRPEGSVSTLKIQRTERGDSAVYLCASSPHPGLAGGSSYNEQFFGPGTRLTVL.

This chain joins TRBV2 and TRBJ2-1, with a weak D call TRBD1 (5 bases). With 6 bases removed from V and 7 bases from J, the gap between germline ends came to 10 bases. Germline V gene sequence: CDR1 SNHLY, CDR2 FYNNEI. CDR3 size: 12 residues. The CDR3 bases are TGTGCCAGCAGAGGGGATAAAAATGAGCAGTTCTTC. Translated: CASRGDKNEQFF.

The table lists this clone with a few counts. The chain couples TRBV30 to TRBJ1-1; 7 bases map to TRBD1. CDR3 length: 14 amino acids. CDR1 is GTSNPN, CDR2 SVGIG, per germline (reference sequence). Trimming at V came to 3 bases and at J to 2 bases, leaving 6 bases not matched to a gene. Here the CDR3 DNA reads TGTGCCTGGAGGTTCGGGACAGCTAACACTGAAGCTTTCTTT. Its translation: CAWRFGTANTEAFF.

V usage is TRBV9 and J usage is TRBJ2-5, with D tentatively TRBD1 (6 bases). Trimming took off 2 bases at V and 3 bases at J, with 11 bases between the two ends. Germline V gene data show CDR1 as SGDLS and CDR2 as YYNGEE. The CDR3 spans 14 residues. The CDR3 DNA follows: TGTGCCAGCAGCGTTTCAGGGGTTGAAGAGACCCAGTACTTC. Its protein product is CASSVSGVEETQYF.

This chain links TRBV7-9 with TRBJ1-4; 10 nucleotides align to TRBD1. The V segment lost 4 bases and the J segment 12 bases; nucleotides outside the gene matches: 11. The germline V gene has CDR1 SEHNR and CDR2 FQNEAQ (reference sequence). There are 15 residues in the CDR3. CDR3 in DNA: TGTGCCAGCAGCTACCCGCCGGGACAGGGGCTGGAACTGTTTTTT. Translated, it gives CASSYPPGQGLELFF.

This clone appeared once. The rearrangement links TRBV28 to TRBJ1-4; D remains unclear. The CDR3 totals 14 residues. Trimming cost V 5 bases and J 5 bases, with 12 bases left between them. Looked up from germline, CDR1 is MDHEN and CDR2 is SYDVKM. Here the CDR3 reads CASSPGGRNEKLFF. Here the CDR3 DNA reads TGTGCCAGCAGTCCAGGAGGCAGGAATGAAAAACTGTTTTTT.